The sequence of this TCR beta chain was determined in a study of blood T cell repertoires in COVID-19. Study background: From the United States, Italy and Spain came samples of acute and convalescent COVID-19. T cells, B-cell-depleted T cells, or PBMCs provided the cDNA or gDNA that served as material.

Original methodology: Amplification of reference gene primers provided the estimated nucleated cell counts. Produced via immunoSEQ multiplex PCR; TCRdb's table is partial and in-frame only. D and trimming come from the DNA, and the V and J calls and clone size come from that table. Among about 200,000 clones listed, approximately 81% were seen once. V shed 2 bases, J shed 4 bases, and the junction held 5 bases outside the gene matches. CDR1 is SGHTA, CDR2 FQGNSA, per germline. This CDR3 has 17 residues. The chain employs TRBV7-2 and TRBJ1-6; 10 nucleotides match TRBD1. The origin of this receptor is a woman of 80 years or more with acute or convalescent COVID-19. The specimen was peripheral blood. The CDR3 is CASSLFGDRGYNSPLHF. The CDR3 DNA reads TGTGCCAGCAGCTTATTCGGGGACAGGGGTTATAATTCACCCCTCCACTTT.